This TCR beta chain was captured in a study of T cells after yellow fever vaccination. Notes on the study in general: Reappearance after the booster was observed for most primary-vaccination clones (roughly 97% CD4, less than 90% CD8).

Germline CDR1 SGHTA, CDR2 FQGTGA. V was pared by 2 bases and J by 1 base, with 5 bases between. This CDR3 contains 13 residues. For this clonotype: Its antigen is still unknown.

Each CDR3 protein gets one entry after TCRdb re-called the 5' RACE reads with MiXCR. The table has roughly 190,000 distinct CDR3 sequences, around 10% seen once; the top ten hold roughly a third. The TCR was taken from a man aged 18 to 29 who received the YFV17D yellow fever vaccine. The chain uses TRBV7-3 and TRBJ2-5; D not resolved. This material consisted of CD8+ T cells sorted from PBMCs, taken 15 days after the yellow fever booster vaccination. The CDR3 sequence: CASSLFGQETQYF. CDR3 DNA sequence: TGTGCCAGCAGCTTATTTGGCCAAGAGACCCAGTACTTC.